Each of the 23 T cell receptor beta chains below was sequenced from the same sample in a study of blood T cell repertoires in COVID-19. The data were produced by immunoSEQ multiplex PCR, yet TCRdb's version contains in-frame clones alone and is incomplete. The sample consists of approximately 69,000 clones, over 70% of them appearing once. The sample consisted of peripheral blood. Receptors were obtained from a man aged 60-69 years with acute or convalescent COVID-19.

CDR3 coding DNA: TGTGCCAGCAGCCTAGGATACGGCGAGCAGTACTTC. It codes for CASSLGYGEQYF. This sequence joins TRBV6-5 and TRBJ2-7; no clear D gene. The germline V gene encodes CDR1 MNHEY and CDR2 SVGAGI. The CDR3 consists of 12 residues. Trimming stripped 6 bases from V and 6 bases from J, with 12 bases between.

A remark on this clone: The same CDR3 is also encoded by other DNA sequences in this sample. This rearrangement joins TRBV4-3 to TRBJ2-1; weak D call: TRBD1 (6 bases). The CDR3 totals 15 residues. Germline CDR1 is LGHNA and CDR2 is YSLEER. V shed 4 bases and J shed 0 bases, with 10 bases lying between them. The CDR3 sequence: CASSPGQSSYNEQFF. Written as DNA, the CDR3 is TGCGCCAGCAGCCCAGGACAGAGCTCCTACAATGAGCAGTTCTTC.

The V call is TRBV18, the J call TRBJ1-4, with D unclear. This CDR3 contains 17 residues. Germline CDR1 KGHSH, CDR2 LQKENI. V lost 2 bases and J 0 bases, leaving 13 bases between the germline ends. CDR3: CASSPVAGSATNEKLFF. As DNA, the CDR3 is TGTGCCAGCTCACCAGTAGCCGGGAGTGCAACTAATGAAAAACTGTTTTTT.

CDR3 protein: CASRLIGTIRLEQFF. The CDR3 DNA sequence: TGTGCCAGCAGACTGATTGGGACAATTAGGTTGGAGCAGTTCTTC. The rearrangement uses TRBV25-1 and TRBJ2-1; TRBD1 might be the D (6 bases). The CDR3 has 15 amino acids. The V gene lost 6 bases and the J gene lost 10 bases, with 22 bases spanning the gap. The germline V gene encodes CDR1 MGHDK and CDR2 SYGVNS.

This clone was seen a few times. The CDR3 sequence is CASSPYITGGNQPQHF. The CDR3 DNA reads as TGTGCCAGCAGCCCTTATATTACAGGGGGGAATCAGCCCCAGCATTTT. The V and J genes are TRBV7-8 and TRBJ1-5; 8 nucleotides match TRBD1. The J segment lost 4 bases and the V segment lost 5 bases, leaving 10 bases of the junction unmatched. The CDR3 length is 16 residues. The germline gives CDR1 SGHVS, CDR2 FQNEAQ.

This chain connects TRBV6-2 or TRBV6-3 to TRBJ2-1, with D possibly matching TRBD2 (6 bases). Trimming left V 6 bases short and J 8 bases short, with 17 bases between. Germline CDR1 MNHEY, CDR2 SVGEGT. The CDR3 extends over 14 amino acids. The CDR3 region has the DNA TGTGCCAGCAGCCCACGGGGTAGCGGCTATGAGCAGTTCTTC. It codes for CASSPRGSGYEQFF.

This clone has only a few counts. This chain uses TRBV5-8 with TRBJ1-4, with a possible D match to TRBD1 (5 bases). Trimming stripped 2 bases from V and 4 bases from J, with 12 bases between. The germline V gene has CDR1 SGHTS and CDR2 YDEGEE. This CDR3 is built from 15 residues. Here the CDR3 DNA reads TGTGCCAGCAGCTTCGGCCAGGGCCATAATGAAAAACTGTTTTTT. Amino acid sequence: CASSFGQGHNEKLFF.

The rearrangement uses TRBV5-4 and TRBJ2-7, with 7 nucleotides matching TRBD1. CDR1 SGHNT and CDR2 YYREEE come from the germline V gene (reference sequence). J was trimmed by 1 base and V by 3 bases; bases with no gene match: 4. The CDR3 runs to 14 residues. In nucleotides, the CDR3 is TGTGCCAGCAGCTCCCCGGGACAGTCCTACGAGCAGTACTTC. Encoded protein: CASSSPGQSYEQYF.

This chain links TRBV19 with TRBJ2-3; TRBD1 matches 9 bases. V shed 5 bases, J shed 5 bases, and the junction held 5 bases outside the gene matches. Germline V gene lookup returns CDR1 LNHDA and CDR2 SQIVND (reference sequence). The CDR3 spans 14 residues. The CDR3 nucleotides read TGTGCCAGTAGTGACAGGGGGGCAGTAGATACGCAGTATTTT. Translated: CASSDRGAVDTQYF.

The chain joins TRBV4-2 to TRBJ2-3; 13 nucleotides align to TRBD2. The V and J ends lost 4 bases and 4 bases, in that order; junction bases with no gene match: 8. CDR1 and CDR2 (germline): LGHNA, YNFKEQ. This CDR3 is 17 amino acids long. For the CDR3, the DNA is TGTGCCAGCAGCCTCTGGACTAGCGGGGGACAAGCAGATACGCAGTATTTT. Residues: CASSLWTSGGQADTQYF.

The genes are TRBV14 and TRBJ2-1; possibly TRBD1 for D (6 bases). V shed 5 bases and J shed 2 bases, with 16 bases lying between them. CDR3 length equals 16 residues. Germline V gene lookup returns CDR1 SGHDN and CDR2 FVKESK. Here the CDR3 reads CASSTQTGNPYNEQFF. In nucleotides, the CDR3 is TGTGCCAGCAGCACCCAAACAGGGAATCCCTACAATGAGCAGTTCTTC.

The J gene is TRBJ2-7, the V gene TRBV5-4; 10 positions agree with TRBD1. The CDR3 has 14 residues. With V trimmed by 4 bases and J by 4 bases, 5 bases remained unmatched. Germline V gene lookup returns CDR1 SGHNT and CDR2 YYREEE (reference sequence). CDR3 in amino acids: CASSVTGGAYEQYF. CDR3 DNA sequence: TGTGCCAGCAGCGTGACAGGGGGCGCGTACGAGCAGTACTTC.

The gene calls are TRBV4-2 and TRBJ1-4; no reliable D call. The CDR3 is 14 residues long. The germline V gene has CDR1 LGHNA and CDR2 YNFKEQ. V was pared by 1 base and J by 4 bases, with 7 bases between. The CDR3 reads CASSQGHNNEKLFF. In DNA, the CDR3 is TGTGCCAGCAGCCAAGGGCACAATAATGAAAAACTGTTTTTT.

The chain is built from TRBV6-5 and TRBJ2-1; no firm D call. The germline gives CDR1 MNHEY, CDR2 SVGAGI. The CDR3 contains 13 residues. Trimming removed 2 bases at V and 4 bases at J, with 6 bases between. This CDR3 reads CASSYGGYNEQFF. The CDR3 DNA reads as TGTGCCAGCAGTTACGGCGGATACAATGAGCAGTTCTTC.

The chain couples TRBV3-1 (or the pseudogene TRBV3-2) to TRBJ2-3, with 10 nucleotides matching TRBD2. Germline CDR1 and CDR2: LGHDT and YNNKEL (reference sequence). V dropped 3 bases and J dropped 2; count of bases not matched to a gene: 5. The CDR3 totals 16 residues. The CDR3 sequence: CASSQASGGSTDTQYF. The CDR3 coding sequence is TGTGCCAGCAGCCAGGCTAGCGGGGGTTCCACAGATACGCAGTATTTT.

The rearrangement joins TRBV3-1 (or the pseudogene TRBV3-2) to TRBJ2-1, with 8 bases that match TRBD1. V dropped 4 bases and J dropped 5; count of bases not matched to a gene: 4. Germline CDR1 reads LGHDT; CDR2 reads YNNKEL (reference sequence). The CDR3 is 14 residues long. CDR3 DNA: TGTGCCAGCAGCCCCCGGACAGGGAACAATGAGCAGTTCTTC. It is translated as CASSPRTGNNEQFF.

This clone appeared a single time. The V gene is TRBV2, the J gene TRBJ1-4, with 9 bases aligning to TRBD1. The ends lost 8 bases at V and 8 bases at J; junction bases unmatched: 9. This CDR3 has 14 residues. The V gene's germline CDR1 is SNHLY and CDR2 FYNNEI. The CDR3 region is CASRLTGGGEKLFF. Written as DNA, the CDR3 is TGTGCCAGCCGATTGACAGGGGGGGGAGAAAAACTGTTTTTT.

The chain employs TRBV6-5 and TRBJ2-2; perhaps TRBD2 as D (7 bases). CDR1 and CDR2 from the germline V gene are MNHEY and SVGAGI. The ends were cut back, 2 bases at V and 7 bases at J, with 14 bases in the middle. This CDR3 region has 15 residues. CDR3 nucleotides: TGTGCCAGCAGTTACCCCCGGGGGGCCGACGGGGAGCTGTTTTTT. Translation gives CASSYPRGADGELFF.

This clone was counted between two and nine times. This rearrangement joins TRBV11-2 to TRBJ2-1; D gene unclear. CDR3 length: 13 amino acids. Germline CDR1 SGHAT, CDR2 FQNNGV. V shed 3 bases and J shed 3 bases, with 6 bases lying between them. CDR3 bases: TGTGCCAGCAGCTTTGGTAGCTACAATGAGCAGTTCTTC. Its protein is CASSFGSYNEQFF.

This clone was observed a single time. The genes are TRBV12-3 or TRBV12-4 and TRBJ1-1; no reliable D call. The CDR3 runs to 12 residues. Trimming stripped 8 bases from V and 1 base from J, with 8 bases between. The CDR3 reads CASGRGNTEAFF. In DNA, the CDR3 is TGTGCCAGCGGCCGGGGGAACACTGAAGCTTTCTTT.

V usage is TRBV7-6 and J usage is TRBJ2-2; 10 nucleotides line up with TRBD1. This CDR3 spans 18 amino acids. The V gene end was trimmed by 5 bases and the J gene end by 4 bases; junction bases not matched to a gene: 13. The germline V gene has CDR1 SGHVS and CDR2 FNYEAQ. CDR3 nucleotide sequence: TGTGCCAGCAGCCACCGGGACAGGGGAACCGCGGGCACCGGGGAGCTGTTTTTT. It is translated as CASSHRDRGTAGTGELFF.

The J gene is TRBJ1-2, the V gene TRBV7-2; a weak D match, TRBD1 (6 bases). Trimming cost V 5 bases and J 6 bases, with 16 bases left between them. Germline-derived CDR1 and CDR2 are SGHTA and FQGNSA. The CDR3 runs 14 residues. As DNA, the CDR3 is TGTGCCAGCAGCCCAGGGCCGCCAGGGGATGGCTACACCTTC. This encodes CASSPGPPGDGYTF.

This clone showed up just a few times. The V and J genes are TRBV29-1 and TRBJ1-5, with TRBD1 as a possible D gene (6 bases). The germline V gene encodes CDR1 SQVTM and CDR2 ANQGSEA. The CDR3 extends over 13 amino acids. With 4 bases removed from V and 4 bases from J, the gap between germline ends came to 11 bases. The CDR3 DNA is TGCAGCGTTGTACAGGGCTGGAATCAGCCCCAGCATTTT. Residues: CSVVQGWNQPQHF.